The 8 T cell receptor beta chains below all came from one sample that was sequenced in a study of metastatic and nonmetastatic thyroid tumors. TCRdb used MiXCR to call clones anew from the PCR reads. The sample shows tens of thousands of clones, under 20% of them seen only once. Prior to thyroid surgery, none of the patients had received any treatment. Sequencing was performed on blood. The receptors were gathered from a female donor with papillary thyroid cancer or a benign thyroid nodule (not recorded which). Some clones in this sample may be carry-over from other donors' samples.

This clone was seen a handful of times. The chain recombines TRBV12-3 or TRBV12-4 with TRBJ1-1; D possibly corresponds to TRBD1 (5 bases). V was trimmed by 0 bases and J by 0 bases, leaving 8 bases between them. The CDR3 spans 15 residues. DNA of the CDR3: TGTGCCAGCAGTTTAGCCGGGACGGTGAACACTGAAGCTTTCTTT. Protein: CASSLAGTVNTEAFF.

This clone was seen many times. This sequence joins TRBV7-3 and TRBJ2-2; D remains ambiguous. CDR1 is SGHTA, CDR2 FQGTGA, per germline. The CDR3 totals 14 residues. Between the trimmed V and J ends, which lost 7 bases and 4 bases, there was a span of 13 bases. The chain's CDR3 is CASTFGEFTGELFF. In DNA, the CDR3 is TGTGCCAGCACCTTTGGGGAATTCACCGGGGAGCTGTTTTTT.

This clone was counted a few times. This chain uses TRBV28 with TRBJ1-1; D is unclear. CDR1 and CDR2 from the germline V gene are MDHEN and SYDVKM. This CDR3 is built from 16 residues. The germline V and J ends were trimmed by 7 bases and 2 bases, with 20 bases remaining between them. The DNA of the CDR3 is TGTGCCAGCATCGCTTCTAACGGACGGTTAAACACTGAAGCTTTCTTT. Translated: CASIASNGRLNTEAFF. The variable domain in full, completed from reference TRBV28 and TRBJ1-1, reads DVKVTQSSRYLVKRTGEKVFLECVQDMDHENMFWYRQDPGLGLRLIYFSYDVKMKEKGDIPEGYSVSREKKERFSLILESASTNQTSMYLCASIASNGRLNTEAFFGQGTRLTVV.

This clone has just a few counts. J is TRBJ2-7 and V is TRBV5-4, with D possibly TRBD1 on 6 matching bases. V dropped 0 bases and J dropped 1 base, with 11 bases sitting between them. The CDR3 sequence is 15 residues long. Germline V lookup: CDR1 SGHNT, CDR2 YYREEE (reference sequence). In DNA, the CDR3 is TGTGCCAGCAGCTTGGATAGGGGGATTTCCTACGAGCAGTACTTC. Encoded protein: CASSLDRGISYEQYF.

In its sample, this clone ranks as medium-sized (0.01 to 0.1%). This chain uses TRBV6-1 with TRBJ1-3; no clear D gene. The CDR3 has 16 residues. Germline CDR1 and CDR2: MNHNS and SASEGT. The V gene lost 5 bases and the J gene lost 0 bases, with 14 bases spanning the gap. The CDR3 sequence is CASSQAVSRSGNTIYF. CDR3 nucleotides: TGTGCCAGCAGTCAGGCCGTGTCTCGCTCTGGAAACACCATATATTTT.

This clone was seen at least ten times. The chain links TRBV20-1 to TRBJ2-1; D is uncertain. There are 11 residues in the CDR3. Germline V gene lookup returns CDR1 DFQATT and CDR2 SNEGSKA (reference sequence). Trimming pared 4 bases from V and 9 bases from J, leaving 10 bases between. The CDR3 DNA reads as TGCAGTGCTAAAGGAGAAGTTGAGCAGTTCTTC. Protein product: CSAKGEVEQFF.

V gene TRBV7-9 combines with J gene TRBJ1-4, with unresolved D. CDR1 is SEHNR, CDR2 FQNEAQ, per germline (reference sequence). The CDR3 length is 11 residues. Trimming cost V 11 bases and J 7 bases, with 11 bases left between them. The CDR3 nucleotides are TGTGCCGGTGAGGACGGTGAAAAACTGTTTTTT. The encoded protein is CAGEDGEKLFF.

This clone came up a few times. The chain uses TRBV6-1 and TRBJ2-7, with TRBD1 matching over 10 bases. CDR1 MNHNS and CDR2 SASEGT come from the germline V gene. V shed 0 bases and J 3 bases; nucleotides not matched to a gene: 11. The CDR3 is 18 residues long. The CDR3 protein is CASSEAEGTGVNDYEQYF. The DNA for the CDR3 is TGTGCCAGCAGTGAAGCGGAAGGGACAGGGGTAAACGACTACGAGCAGTACTTC.